This entry is about one T cell receptor beta chain. Its antigen is unknown. These data are taken from a study of vaccination effects on CD4 cells after COVID-19. Study background: Vaccine administered to participants consisted of two doses of either BNT162b2 or mRNA-1273.

TCRdb keeps only in-frame clones here, not all; method: immunoSEQ multiplex PCR. The table shows tens of thousands of clones, with approximately 64% occurring only once. CDR1 is SGHRS, CDR2 YFSETQ, per germline. This CDR3 spans 14 amino acids. Deletions cut 0 bases from V and 4 bases from J, with 10 bases between. Study results and limitations: Vaccine-induced clones in healthy vaccinees cross-reacted with common cold coronaviruses in only 1 of 255 cases.

Sequencing followed a ViraFEST assay step that expanded antigen-specific CD4+ T cells with viral peptide pools. The authors isolated CD4+ T cells after around nine days of culture. Absence of prior SARS-CoV-2 infection characterized the vaccine recipients, who showed negative nucleocapsid antibodies. Researchers reported culturing over 1.5 million PBMC in each well, adding 8 to 10 IU/ml IL-2 and roughly 10 ug/ml peptides. Cultures got half-medium changes with IL-2 on days 3 and 7. This TCR derives from a human donor who received a COVID-19 vaccine. The chain joins TRBV5-1 to TRBJ1-1; perhaps TRBD1 as D (5 bases). The sample here was CD4+ T cells from PBMCs cultured with HCoV-NL63 spike peptides, taken before COVID-19 vaccination. CDR3 in amino acids: CASSLAWGPTEAFF. The DNA of the CDR3 is TGCGCCAGCAGCTTGGCGTGGGGACCCACTGAAGCTTTCTTT.